Presented here are 7 T cell receptor beta chains from one specimen sequenced in a study of T cell changes during pregnancy in multiple sclerosis. Generated by immunoSEQ multiplex PCR, the TCRdb table keeps only in-frame clones and is missing some. The repertoire includes under 50,000 clones, 80% to 95% of them detected once, and under 30% sits in the top ten. Sequencing used CD8+ T cells from peripheral blood mononuclear cells, obtained before pregnancy. These receptors were taken from a female donor with multiple sclerosis, enrolled in a pregnancy study.

The chain couples TRBV28 to TRBJ1-2, with D unclear. V was shortened by 6 bases and J by 1 base, with 3 bases between the two germline ends. The CDR3 covers 11 residues. The germline gives CDR1 MDHEN, CDR2 SYDVKM. CDR3 sequence: CASRSNYGYTF. CDR3 sequence (DNA): TGTGCCAGCAGGAGTAACTATGGCTACACCTTC.

This chain uses TRBV30 with TRBJ2-3; D uncertain. Between the trimmed V and J ends, which lost 3 bases and 3 bases, there was a span of 10 bases. Germline V gene data show CDR1 as GTSNPN and CDR2 as SVGIG (reference sequence). The CDR3 covers 13 residues. For the CDR3, the DNA is TGTGCCTGGAGGGGTAGCATAACAGATACGCAGTATTTT. This encodes CAWRGSITDTQYF.

The chain recombines TRBV27 with TRBJ2-1; 13 nucleotides line up with TRBD2. With 4 bases clipped from V and 2 bases from J, the junction kept 5 bases outside the gene matches. CDR1 and CDR2 from the germline V gene are MNHEY and SMNVEV (reference sequence). The CDR3 length is 17 residues. CDR3 residues: CASSWTGTSGTYNEQFF. CDR3 nucleotides: TGTGCCAGCAGTTGGACCGGGACTAGCGGGACCTACAATGAGCAGTTCTTC.

V gene TRBV27 combines with J gene TRBJ2-1, with 13 bases aligning to TRBD2. Germline-derived CDR1 and CDR2 are MNHEY and SMNVEV (reference sequence). The CDR3 length is 18 residues. V dropped 2 bases and J dropped 1; count of bases not matched to a gene: 5. CDR3 in DNA: TGTGCCAGCAGTTTACTCCGGACTAGCGGGAGTTCCTACAATGAGCAGTTCTTC. This sequence encodes CASSLLRTSGSSYNEQFF.

This chain uses TRBV2 with TRBJ1-1; 7 bases fit TRBD1. Germline CDR1 reads SNHLY; CDR2 reads FYNNEI. The CDR3 runs to 11 residues. V shed 11 bases, J shed 2 bases, and the junction held 2 bases outside the gene matches. CDR3 loop: CADRVNTEAFF. As DNA, the CDR3 is TGTGCCGACAGGGTTAACACTGAAGCTTTCTTT.

This chain uses TRBV9 with TRBJ1-1, with D tentatively TRBD1 (6 bases). V dropped 4 bases and J dropped 11 bases, with 18 bases sitting between them. Germline V gene data show CDR1 as SGDLS and CDR2 as YYNGEE. The CDR3 loop spans 13 amino acids. CDR3 bases: TGTGCCAGCAGCCGGGACACGGGACAAGGGGCTTTCTTT. Amino acid sequence: CASSRDTGQGAFF.

The chain has TRBV7-9 and TRBJ2-3; 12 bases match TRBD2. The CDR3 covers 17 residues. V was pared by 5 bases and J by 3 bases, with 9 bases of the junction left unmatched. CDR1 is SEHNR and CDR2 is FQNEAQ in the germline V gene (reference sequence). The CDR3 bases are TGTGCCAGCAGCGTGTTAGGGGGGACTAGCGGGACAGATACGCAGTATTTT. It encodes CASSVLGGTSGTDTQYF.